This TCR beta chain originates from a study of T cell repertoires in aging, cancer and after chemotherapy. Amplification of TCR beta used genomic DNA extracted from peripheral blood. The CDR3 consists of 17 residues. Deletions cut 5 bases from V and 1 base from J, with 20 bases between. In germline, CDR1 is SGHTA, CDR2 FQGTGA. A mixed TRB-A/B primer pool amplified rearranged TRB by multiplex touch-down PCR. TCRdb re-analysed the multiplex PCR reads in MiXCR, keeping a single row per CDR3 protein. The repertoire holds fewer than 9,500 distinct CDR3 sequences, with about 34% as singletons. The chain recombines TRBV7-3 with TRBJ1-1; no clear D gene. The sequence came from a human donor in good health. The sample was blood. The CDR3 bases are TGTGCCAGCAGCCCCTACCCACGGCGAGATTCGAACACTGAAGCTTTCTTT. Protein product: CASSPYPRRDSNTEAFF. The full variable domain, with the rest looked up from reference TRBV7-3 and TRBJ1-1, is GAGVSQTPSNKVTEKGKYVELRCDPISGHTALYWYRQSLGQGPEFLIYFQGTGAADDSGLPNDRFFAVRPEGSVSTLKIQRTERGDSAVYLCASSPYPRRDSNTEAFFGQGTRLTVV.